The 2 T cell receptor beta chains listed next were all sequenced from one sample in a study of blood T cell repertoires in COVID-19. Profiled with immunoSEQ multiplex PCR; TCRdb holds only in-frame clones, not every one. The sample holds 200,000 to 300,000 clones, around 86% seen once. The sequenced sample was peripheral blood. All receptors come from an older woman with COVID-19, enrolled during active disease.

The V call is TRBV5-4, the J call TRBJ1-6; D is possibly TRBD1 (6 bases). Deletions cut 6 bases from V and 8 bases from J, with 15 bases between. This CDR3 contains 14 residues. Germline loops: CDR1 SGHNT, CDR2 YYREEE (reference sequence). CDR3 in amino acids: CASTTGIRDSPLHF. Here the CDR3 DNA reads TGTGCCAGCACAACAGGGATACGGGATTCACCCCTCCACTTT.

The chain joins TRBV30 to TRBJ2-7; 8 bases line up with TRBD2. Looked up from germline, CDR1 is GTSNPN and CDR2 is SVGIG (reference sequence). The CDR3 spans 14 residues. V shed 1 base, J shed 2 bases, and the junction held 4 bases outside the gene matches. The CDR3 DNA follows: TGTGCCTGGAGTGGGGGACTAGTGGCCTACGAGCAGTACTTC. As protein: CAWSGGLVAYEQYF. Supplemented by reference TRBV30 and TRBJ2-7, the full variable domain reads SQTIHQWPATLVQPVGSPLSLECTVEGTSNPNLYWYRQAAGRGLQLLFYSVGIGQISSEVPQNLSASRPQDRQFILSSKKLLLSDSGFYLCAWSGGLVAYEQYFGPGTRLTVT.